The text below deals with one TCR beta chain. This specimen belongs to a study of T cell changes during pregnancy in multiple sclerosis. Method: immunoSEQ multiplex PCR; TCRdb's copy keeps in-frame clones and lacks some. The repertoire has roughly 52,000 clones, around 94% of them found once; the top ten carry about 3%. Per germline, CDR1 SQVTM and CDR2 ANQGSEA. The CDR3 extends over 16 amino acids. V was cut by 0 bases and J by 3 bases, with 15 bases left in between. Sequenced here: CD8+ T cells from peripheral blood mononuclear cells, sampled in the third trimester of pregnancy. This sequence joins TRBV29-1 and TRBJ2-1; D remains unclear. The TCR comes from a female donor with multiple sclerosis, enrolled in a pregnancy study. CDR3 DNA: TGCAGCGTTGAAGATTATCCGAATTTCGGCTACAATGAGCAGTTCTTC. Amino acids: CSVEDYPNFGYNEQFF.